This T cell receptor (beta chain) came from a study of blood T cell repertoires in COVID-19. The wider study: Samples taken during acute and convalescent COVID-19 were collected in the United States, Italy and Spain.

This clone was recorded a few times. V dropped 0 bases and J dropped 1 base, with 18 bases sitting between them. CDR3 length equals 18 residues. Germline V lookup: CDR1 LGHDT, CDR2 YNNKEL (reference sequence). This table comes from immunoSEQ multiplex PCR, and its TCRdb copy is limited to in-frame clones, with some not included. This table holds fewer than 250,000 clones, approximately 80% found once. Source material: peripheral blood. The receptor's source is a man aged 60 to 69 with COVID-19, enrolled during active disease. This sequence joins TRBV3-1 (or the pseudogene TRBV3-2) and TRBJ1-1; D not certain. The chain's CDR3 is CASSQDGWEFGGNTEAFF. The CDR3 nucleotides are TGTGCCAGCAGCCAAGATGGTTGGGAATTTGGAGGGAACACTGAAGCTTTCTTT.